This is a list of T cell receptor beta chains from one sample in a study of T cell responses to AZD1222 COVID-19 vaccine. TCRdb keeps only in-frame clones here, not all; method: immunoSEQ multiplex PCR. Among about 130,000 clones listed, under 95% were seen once. The sequences come from peripheral blood, collected on day 0 of AZD1222 vaccination. These receptors came from an adult in good health. Both conserved end residues are part of each CDR3. D genes are given only for firm matches. A clone size is listed for some rows: how often the clone was seen (once, few, many), or a class if it is expanded.

TRBJ2-2 TRBV5-1 . . TGCGCCAGCAGCGTCATAGGGGGTTTCACCGGGGAGCTGTTTTTT CASSVIGGFTGELFF
TRBJ1-4 TRBV7-6 once TRBD1 TGTGCCAGCAGCTTACGAGACAGGGGGCGAAGCTTGGTAAAACTGTTTTTT CASSLRDRGRSLVKLFF
TRBJ1-2 TRBV12-3/TRBV12-4 . . TGTGCCAGCAGTCCACGAGACGGCTACACCTTC CASSPRDGYTF
TRBJ1-5 TRBV19 . TRBD1 TGTGCCAGTAGGCCGACAGGGGGCAATCAGCCCCAGCATTTT CASRPTGGNQPQHF
TRBJ1-1 TRBV6-6 . . TGTGCCAGCATTTTACCGGTGGGGGACCGAGCTTTCTTT CASILPVGDRAFF
TRBJ1-3 TRBV12-2 . . TGTGCAAGTCTCCTGGCGGGGCATGAAAACACCATATATTTT CASLLAGHENTIYF
TRBJ2-3 TRBV9 . TRBD1 TGTGCCAGCAGCCCTTGGGACAGTACAGATACGCAGTATTTT CASSPWDSTDTQYF
TRBJ1-1 TRBV7-2 . . TGTGCCAGCAGCTTAGCGGGGAGCAGTTCTGAAGCTTTCTTT CASSLAGSSSEAFF
TRBJ1-1 TRBV6-1 . . TGTGCCAGCAGTGAAAGTGGAGGGCTGAACACTGAAGCTTTCTTT CASSESGGLNTEAFF
TRBJ2-4 TRBV29-1 . . TGCAGCGTCCGGGACCCCAAAAACATTCAGTACTTC CSVRDPKNIQYF
TRBJ1-4 TRBV11-2 . TRBD1 TGTGCCAGCAGCTTAGTAAGGGTCGACAGGGGACGCAATGAAAAACTGTTTTTT CASSLVRVDRGRNEKLFF
TRBJ2-6 TRBV6-6 . . TGTGCCAGCAGTCTCGATCCGGCAGGTGGAGGGGCCAACGTCCTGACTTTC CASSLDPAGGGANVLTF
TRBJ1-6 TRBV6-5 . . TGTGCCAGCAGGACAGGTCGGGGAAACTCACCCCTCCACTTT CASRTGRGNSPLHF
TRBJ1-2 TRBV7-9 . . TGTGCCAGCAGCTCAAAGGTCACAGGGATGGACTACACCTTC CASSSKVTGMDYTF
TRBJ2-2 TRBV3-1/TRBV3-2 . TRBD1 TGTGCCAGCAGGAGACAGGGGTCCGGGGAGCTGTTTTTT CASRRQGSGELFF
TRBJ2-5 TRBV3-1/TRBV3-2 . TRBD2 TGTGCCAGCAGCTCCACTGGACTAGCGACCCGGGAGACCCAGTACTTC CASSSTGLATRETQYF
TRBJ1-3 TRBV5-1 . . TGCGCCAGCAGCCCAGACGGGAGCTCTGGAAACACCATATATTTT CASSPDGSSGNTIYF
TRBJ2-7 TRBV5-1 . . TGCGCCAGCAGCCCGTTTCCGGGCACCTACGAGCAGTACTTC CASSPFPGTYEQYF
TRBJ2-7 TRBV6-5 . TRBD1 TGTGCCAGCAATCCGGGGACAGGGGTCTACGAGCAGTACTTC CASNPGTGVYEQYF
TRBJ1-1 TRBV3-1/TRBV3-2 . . TGTGCCAGCAGCCGGGCAGACGTCGGCACTGAAGCTTTCTTT CASSRADVGTEAFF
TRBJ1-2 TRBV27 . TRBD1 TGTGCCAGCAGTTTTGGACAGGCCAACTATGGCTACACCTTC CASSFGQANYGYTF
TRBJ1-1 TRBV13 . . TGTGCCAGCAGCTTAGGCGCAGCTGAAGCTTTCTTT CASSLGAAEAFF